What follows are 22 T cell receptor beta chains derived from one specimen sequenced in a study of T cells after yellow fever vaccination. TCRdb used MiXCR to reprocess the 5' RACE reads, holding one entry per CDR3 protein. The sample includes hundreds of thousands of distinct CDR3 sequences, 9% to 15% of them seen just once. The input for sequencing was PBMCs, taken on the day of the yellow fever booster vaccination. All receptors come from a man aged 25-45 years who received the YFV17D yellow fever vaccine.

This clonotype came up a few times. J is TRBJ1-1 and V is TRBV28, with D possibly being TRBD1 (5 bases). CDR1 is MDHEN, CDR2 SYDVKM, per germline. This CDR3 contains 16 residues. V lost 9 bases, J lost 1 base, and 21 bases lay in between. CDR3 sequence: CASRLLGLVKNTEAFF. CDR3 nucleotides: TGTGCCAGTAGGCTTCTGGGGCTGGTAAAGAACACTGAAGCTTTCTTT.

This clonotype was observed a handful of times. The V call is TRBV12-3 or TRBV12-4, the J call TRBJ1-1, with D unresolved. V was clipped by 6 bases and J by 12 bases, with 17 bases between them. This CDR3 has 12 residues. The CDR3 DNA reads TGTGCCAGCAGCCTCTCCCCGCCGAGGACTTTCTTT. This codes for CASSLSPPRTFF.

The sample holds a few counts of this clonotype. This sequence joins TRBV7-9 and TRBJ2-2; D not certain. Trimming left V 5 bases short and J 0 bases short, with 13 bases between. Germline lookup yields CDR1 SEHNR and CDR2 FQNEAQ (reference sequence). The CDR3 contains 16 residues. The CDR3 DNA reads as TGTGCCAGCAGCCCGGTTGGGATATCGAACACCGGGGAGCTGTTTTTT. This encodes CASSPVGISNTGELFF.

This rearrangement joins TRBV29-1 to TRBJ2-1; no definite D call. Trimming left V 7 bases short and J 5 bases short, with 9 bases between. There are 11 residues in the CDR3. Germline V gene lookup returns CDR1 SQVTM and CDR2 ANQGSEA. CDR3 DNA sequence: TGCAGCGGCGGTAAAAACAATGAGCAGTTCTTC. This codes for CSGGKNNEQFF.

This clonotype was picked up a small number of times. The gene calls are TRBV24-1 and TRBJ2-1; the D gene could be TRBD1 or TRBD2 (6 bases each). Germline V CDR1 and CDR2: KGHDR, SFDVKD. Trimming stripped 4 bases from V and 11 bases from J, with 20 bases between. The CDR3 contains 15 residues. CDR3 sequence (DNA): TGTGCCACCAGTGACCCCATGGTCGGGGGCGGTAAGCAGTTCTTC. Residues: CATSDPMVGGGKQFF.

The chain employs TRBV30 and TRBJ2-2, with D perhaps being TRBD1 or TRBD2 (5 bases each). CDR1 GTSNPN and CDR2 SVGIG come from the germline V gene (reference sequence). This CDR3 spans 14 amino acids. V lost 3 bases and J lost 8, with 16 bases in between. The DNA for the CDR3 is TGTGCCTGGAGGTGGTGGGACGGGAATGGGGAGCTGTTTTTT. This encodes CAWRWWDGNGELFF. Supplemented by reference TRBV30 and TRBJ2-2, the full variable domain reads SQTIHQWPATLVQPVGSPLSLECTVEGTSNPNLYWYRQAAGRGLQLLFYSVGIGQISSEVPQNLSASRPQDRQFILSSKKLLLSDSGFYLCAWRWWDGNGELFFGEGSRLTVL.

The table lists this clonotype with a few counts. The rearrangement joins TRBV20-1 to TRBJ2-1; D is ambiguous. CDR1 is DFQATT, CDR2 SNEGSKA, per germline (reference sequence). The CDR3 has 12 amino acids. Trimming removed 6 bases from V and 10 bases from J, with 16 bases in between. The CDR3 DNA reads as TGCAGTGCCCCCCGCGAATGGGGAGAGCAGTTCTTC. This gives the protein CSAPREWGEQFF.

The table lists this clonotype with a few counts. The chain couples TRBV7-9 to TRBJ2-3; no definite D call. Looked up from germline, CDR1 is SEHNR and CDR2 is FQNEAQ (reference sequence). The CDR3 extends over 14 amino acids. Trimming took off 1 base at V and 1 base at J, with 6 bases between the two ends. The CDR3 loop reads CASSLGFRTDTQYF. The CDR3 DNA sequence: TGTGCCAGCAGCTTAGGATTTCGCACAGATACGCAGTATTTT.

This clonotype has just a few counts. The genes are TRBV10-3 and TRBJ1-4; TRBD1 aligns across 10 bases. V lost 0 bases to trimming and J lost 7 bases; unmatched junction nucleotides: 2. This CDR3 has 15 residues. Germline V lookup: CDR1 ENHRY, CDR2 SYGVKD. The CDR3 spells CAISESGQGIEKLFF. The CDR3 coding sequence is TGTGCCATCAGTGAGTCGGGACAGGGGATTGAAAAACTGTTTTTT.

This clonotype was picked up a small number of times. J is TRBJ2-2 and V is TRBV14, with unresolved D. V was shortened by 1 base and J by 8 bases, with 5 bases between the two germline ends. The CDR3 extends over 12 amino acids. Germline V gene sequence: CDR1 SGHDN, CDR2 FVKESK. The CDR3 spells CASSQVLGELFF. CDR3 bases: TGTGCCAGCAGCCAAGTACTTGGGGAGCTGTTTTTT. The entire variable domain, with the rest obtained from reference TRBV14 and TRBJ2-2, is as follows: EAGVTQFPSHSVIEKGQTVTLRCDPISGHDNLYWYRRVMGKEIKFLLHFVKESKQDESGMPNNRFLAERTGGTYSTLKVQPAELEDSGVYFCASSQVLGELFFGEGSRLTVL.

The chain is built from TRBV20-1 and TRBJ2-1, with D tentatively TRBD2 (5 bases). Germline loops: CDR1 DFQATT, CDR2 SNEGSKA (reference sequence). The CDR3 is 15 amino acids. Trimming took 0 bases from V and 0 from J, leaving 9 bases between them. CDR3 sequence reads: CSARDNGNSYNEQFF. The CDR3 DNA follows: TGCAGTGCTAGAGATAACGGGAACTCCTACAATGAGCAGTTCTTC.

This clonotype has ten or more counts. The chain carries TRBV20-1 and TRBJ1-1; 7 nucleotides match TRBD1. CDR3 size: 13 residues. V dropped 2 bases and J dropped 5; count of bases not matched to a gene: 5. Per the germline V gene, CDR1 is DFQATT and CDR2 is SNEGSKA (reference sequence). The CDR3 bases are TGCAGTGCTAGACAGGGGGTGGGAACTGAAGCTTTCTTT. It codes for CSARQGVGTEAFF.

The rearrangement links TRBV20-1 to TRBJ2-1; 13 bases line up with TRBD2. Germline-derived CDR1 and CDR2 are DFQATT and SNEGSKA (reference sequence). The length of the CDR3 is 15 residues. This CDR3 reads CSGLAGVYSYNEQFF. CDR3 in DNA: TGCAGCGGACTAGCGGGAGTTTACTCCTACAATGAGCAGTTCTTC.

This clonotype was recorded a few times. This chain joins TRBV18 and TRBJ1-1; D is uncertain. The CDR3 runs 12 residues. V was trimmed by 3 bases and J by 6 bases, leaving 8 bases between them. Germline CDR1 and CDR2: KGHSH and LQKENI. CDR3 DNA sequence: TGTGCCAGCTCACCCCAGCACTCTGAAGCTTTCTTT. It encodes CASSPQHSEAFF.

V and J are TRBV25-1 and TRBJ2-5; tentatively, D is TRBD1 or TRBD2 (5 bases each). Trimming cost V 7 bases and J 5 bases, with 14 bases left between them. The CDR3 spans 13 residues. Germline V gene data show CDR1 as MGHDK and CDR2 as SYGVNS. CDR3 sequence (DNA): TGTGCCAGCACGGGACGTGACGGCGAGACCCAGTACTTC. It yields the protein CASTGRDGETQYF.

The chain joins TRBV5-4 to TRBJ1-5; TRBD1 is a possible D gene (5 bases). There are 14 residues in the CDR3. V was clipped by 1 base and J by 3 bases, with 8 bases between them. Germline assignment: CDR1 SGHNT and CDR2 YYREEE (reference sequence). This CDR3 is CASSLWGLNQPQHF. The CDR3 nucleotides read TGTGCCAGCAGCTTGTGGGGACTCAATCAGCCCCAGCATTTT.

The chain employs TRBV12-3 or TRBV12-4 and TRBJ2-1, with D possibly TRBD2 on 6 matching bases. The CDR3 totals 16 residues. Trimming stripped 5 bases from V and 4 bases from J, with 18 bases between. In DNA form, the CDR3 reads TGTGCCAGCAGTAAAGACCGGGGGTCTCGATACAATGAGCAGTTCTTC. This codes for CASSKDRGSRYNEQFF.

This clonotype was detected many times. The chain employs TRBV5-1 and TRBJ2-7, with no clear D. CDR3 length: 15 residues. Trimming took 0 bases from V and 1 from J, leaving 11 bases between them. Germline V lookup: CDR1 SGHRS, CDR2 YFSETQ. DNA for the CDR3: TGCGCCAGCAGCTTGGAGGGCGCGGATTCCTACGAGCAGTACTTC. The encoded protein is CASSLEGADSYEQYF.

This clonotype was recorded many times. The chain's CDR3 is CSVARDAYEQYF. The CDR3 DNA sequence: TGCAGCGTTGCTCGGGACGCCTACGAGCAGTACTTC. V usage is TRBV29-1 and J usage is TRBJ2-7; the D call may be TRBD1 or TRBD2 (5 bases each). The V gene lost 4 bases and the J gene lost 2 bases, with 9 bases spanning the gap. The germline V gene has CDR1 SQVTM and CDR2 ANQGSEA. The CDR3 spans 12 residues.

The chain carries TRBV18 and TRBJ2-1; the match to TRBD2 covers 7 bases. With 3 bases clipped from V and 3 bases from J, the junction kept 11 bases outside the gene matches. Germline values: CDR1 KGHSH, CDR2 LQKENI. The CDR3 is made up of 17 amino acids. The CDR3, as DNA: TGTGCCAGCTCACCTCAGCCGCCTAGCGGAGTCTACAATGAGCAGTTCTTC. This sequence encodes CASSPQPPSGVYNEQFF.

This clonotype was detected a few times. The chain uses TRBV2 and TRBJ2-5; D is perhaps TRBD2 (5 bases). Trimming stripped 2 bases from V and 5 bases from J, with 6 bases between. The CDR3 length is 12 residues. Germline CDR1 and CDR2: SNHLY and FYNNEI. CDR3 coding DNA: TGTGCCAGCAGTGAACTAGCTGAGACCCAGTACTTC. Translated, it gives CASSELAETQYF.

This clonotype was recorded a few times. The V and J genes are TRBV18 and TRBJ2-7, with D perhaps matching TRBD1 (5 bases). V lost 2 bases, J lost 6 bases, and 14 bases lay in between. CDR1 is KGHSH, CDR2 LQKENI, per germline. CDR3 length: 14 amino acids. CDR3: CASSPGGTQGEQYF. Written as DNA, the CDR3 is TGTGCCAGCTCACCAGGCGGCACCCAGGGCGAGCAGTACTTC.